Presented here are 28 T cell receptor beta chains from one specimen sequenced in a study of blood T cell repertoires in COVID-19. The assay was immunoSEQ multiplex PCR, and TCRdb's table has in-frame clones only and misses some. The data hold roughly 270,000 clones, with roughly 85% observed a single time. Material: PBMCs or T cells enriched from blood (not recorded which). The origin of the receptors is a middle-aged man who had been exposed to COVID-19.

The table lists this clone with a count of one. This chain connects TRBV5-1 to TRBJ1-1; no clear D. Germline CDR1 SGHRS, CDR2 YFSETQ. This CDR3 comprises 15 residues. Trimming took off 5 bases at V and 7 bases at J, with 21 bases between the two ends. CDR3 region: CASRDRTRLTDEAFF. CDR3 sequence (DNA): TGCGCCAGCAGAGATCGTACAAGACTAACAGATGAAGCTTTCTTT.

This clone came up a few times. The gene calls are TRBV19 and TRBJ1-4; D unresolved. Trimming shortened V by 1 base and J by 1 base, and 4 bases separated the two germline ends. Germline CDR1 reads LNHDA; CDR2 reads SQIVND (reference sequence). The CDR3 covers 14 residues. In DNA, the CDR3 is TGTGCCAGTAGTATAGGTCTAACTAATGAAAAACTGTTTTTT. Its protein product is CASSIGLTNEKLFF.

CDR3 residues: CASRPGTSGNNEQFF. The CDR3 nucleotides are TGTGCCAGCAGACCCGGGACTAGCGGGAACAATGAGCAGTTCTTC. V usage is TRBV5-4 and J usage is TRBJ2-1, with TRBD2 matching 13 bases. The V gene end was trimmed by 5 bases and the J gene end by 5 bases; junction bases not matched to a gene: 4. The CDR3 spans 15 residues. CDR1 SGHNT and CDR2 YYREEE come from the germline V gene (reference sequence).

The genes are TRBV5-1 and TRBJ2-1, with 12 nucleotides matching TRBD2. The CDR3 is 15 amino acids. The germline CDR1 and CDR2 sequences are SGHRS and YFSETQ. Trimming at V came to 7 bases and at J to 3 bases, leaving 5 bases not matched to a gene. The CDR3 reads CASGRTSGNYNEQFF. The CDR3 region has the DNA TGCGCCAGCGGGAGGACTAGCGGGAACTACAATGAGCAGTTCTTC.

This clone came up a few times. The genes are TRBV7-9 and TRBJ1-2; no clear D. The CDR3 has 13 amino acids. V gave up 1 base and J gave up 6 bases, with 9 bases separating them. Germline V lookup: CDR1 SEHNR, CDR2 FQNEAQ (reference sequence). CDR3 sequence (DNA): TGTGCCAGCAGCTTAGTCACATATCATGGCTACACCTTC. Encoded protein: CASSLVTYHGYTF. Looking up the rest from reference TRBV7-9 and TRBJ1-2 gives the full variable domain: DTGVSQNPRHKITKRGQNVTFRCDPISEHNRLYWYRQTLGQGPEFLTYFQNEAQLEKSRLLSDRFSAERPKGSFSTLEIQRTEQGDSAMYLCASSLVTYHGYTFGSGTRLTVV.

This sequence joins TRBV12-5 and TRBJ2-1; TRBD1 matches at 8 bases. The CDR3 totals 20 residues. V dropped 5 bases and J dropped 0; count of bases not matched to a gene: 18. The germline CDR1 and CDR2 sequences are LGHNT and FRNRAP. The CDR3 sequence: CASGPVIGQGFFSSYNEQFF. The CDR3 nucleotides are TGTGCTAGTGGTCCCGTGATAGGACAGGGATTTTTTAGCTCCTACAATGAGCAGTTCTTC.

The rearrangement joins TRBV25-1 to TRBJ1-1; D call uncertain. The CDR3 consists of 11 residues. V was shortened by 7 bases and J by 4 bases, with 7 bases between the two germline ends. The germline CDR1 and CDR2 sequences are MGHDK and SYGVNS. The CDR3, as DNA: TGTGCCAGCAAGAGAGGCACTGAAGCTTTCTTT. It encodes CASKRGTEAFF.

Only one count was recorded for this clone. The CDR3 here is CAWSNLQGGQPQHF. The CDR3 DNA is TGTGCCTGGAGTAACTTACAGGGTGGCCAGCCCCAGCATTTT. This sequence joins TRBV30 and TRBJ1-5; D may be TRBD1 (6 bases). Trimming removed 2 bases from V and 7 bases from J, with 15 bases in between. Germline-derived CDR1 and CDR2 are GTSNPN and SVGIG (reference sequence). The CDR3 spans 14 residues. The whole variable domain, filled in from reference TRBV30 and TRBJ1-5, reads SQTIHQWPATLVQPVGSPLSLECTVEGTSNPNLYWYRQAAGRGLQLLFYSVGIGQISSEVPQNLSASRPQDRQFILSSKKLLLSDSGFYLCAWSNLQGGQPQHFGDGTRLSIL.

The J gene is TRBJ2-7, the V gene TRBV29-1; no clear D gene. Germline lookup yields CDR1 SQVTM and CDR2 ANQGSEA. The V end was cut by 4 bases, the J end by 5 bases, with 15 bases between. This CDR3 has 13 residues. CDR3 residues: CSVASLGLHEQYF. The CDR3, as DNA: TGCAGCGTTGCCTCTCTGGGCCTCCACGAGCAGTACTTC.

J is TRBJ2-2 and V is TRBV18, with 9 nucleotides matching TRBD2. V lost 4 bases, J lost 4 bases, and 4 bases stayed unmatched. The CDR3 length is 15 residues. Germline V gene data show CDR1 as KGHSH and CDR2 as LQKENI. The CDR3 sequence is CASSQISGSTGELFF. CDR3 sequence (DNA): TGTGCCAGCTCACAAATTAGCGGGAGCACCGGGGAGCTGTTTTTT.

Concerning this clone itself: Distinct nucleotide sequences in the sample also encode this CDR3. The chain uses TRBV19 and TRBJ1-2; TRBD1 might be the D (6 bases). V was clipped by 7 bases and J by 5 bases, with 14 bases between them. The CDR3 runs to 13 residues. Germline-derived CDR1 and CDR2 are LNHDA and SQIVND (reference sequence). The CDR3 nucleotides read TGTGCCAGTACCGAGGGGGGGGTTTATGGCTACACCTTC. The encoded protein is CASTEGGVYGYTF.

This chain connects TRBV5-6 to TRBJ2-7, with D tentatively TRBD1 (5 bases). Trimming took 0 bases from V and 4 from J, leaving 14 bases between them. The CDR3 loop spans 15 amino acids. CDR1 is SGHDT, CDR2 YYEEEE, per germline. Here the CDR3 reads CASSLGQQTSYEQYF. DNA for the CDR3: TGTGCCAGCAGCTTGGGACAGCAGACATCTTACGAGCAGTACTTC.

This chain connects TRBV11-3 to TRBJ2-1, with 10 bases lining up with TRBD2. V gave up 0 bases and J gave up 10 bases; unmatched junction bases: 6. The germline V gene encodes CDR1 SGHNT and CDR2 YENEEA. This CDR3 is built from 15 residues. The CDR3, as DNA: TGTGCCAGCAGCTTAGATTCTGGGACTAGCGTCGAGCAGTTCTTC. This translates into CASSLDSGTSVEQFF.

There are a few counts of this clone. The J gene is TRBJ2-2, the V gene TRBV5-4, with a weak D call TRBD1 (5 bases). Germline lookup yields CDR1 SGHNT and CDR2 YYREEE (reference sequence). The CDR3 is 14 residues long. Trimming removed 4 bases from V and 2 bases from J, with 9 bases in between. CDR3 sequence reads: CASSVDTNTGELFF. In DNA form, the CDR3 reads TGTGCCAGCAGCGTGGACACAAACACCGGGGAGCTGTTTTTT.

The chain carries TRBV10-3 and TRBJ1-6; D perhaps matches TRBD1 (5 bases). Trimming took 6 bases from V and 8 from J, leaving 14 bases between them. The germline CDR1 and CDR2 sequences are ENHRY and SYGVKD. CDR3 length: 14 amino acids. CDR3 amino acids: CAISRDSDDSPLHF. CDR3 in DNA: TGTGCCATCAGCCGCGACAGTGACGATTCACCCCTCCACTTT.

This chain joins TRBV27 and TRBJ1-4; a weak D match, TRBD1 (5 bases). Germline V gene lookup returns CDR1 MNHEY and CDR2 SMNVEV (reference sequence). The CDR3 is 18 amino acids. Trimming took off 3 bases at V and 8 bases at J, with 25 bases between the two ends. In nucleotides, the CDR3 is TGTGCCAGCAGTTTCCGTGTAAACCCTGTGGGGCTCGGCGAAAAACTGTTTTTT. Its translation: CASSFRVNPVGLGEKLFF.

This chain's CDR3 is CATSEDRAHNEKLFF. CDR3 DNA: TGTGCCACCAGCGAAGACAGGGCGCATAATGAAAAACTGTTTTTT. The chain combines TRBV15 with TRBJ1-4; 7 bases are a match to TRBD1. The V gene end was trimmed by 5 bases and the J gene end by 4 bases; junction bases not matched to a gene: 7. CDR1 LNHNV and CDR2 YYDKDF come from the germline V gene (reference sequence). The CDR3 has 15 residues.

The chain carries TRBV6-6 and TRBJ2-1; TRBD1 might be the D (8 bases). CDR3 length: 15 residues. Germline V gives CDR1 MNHNY, CDR2 SVGAGI (reference sequence). The ends were cut back, 5 bases at V and 4 bases at J, with 15 bases in the middle. The DNA for the CDR3 is TGTGCCAGCAGTCCACAGGGGGGACTATACAATGAGCAGTTCTTC. This encodes CASSPQGGLYNEQFF.

The V and J genes are TRBV5-8 and TRBJ2-3, with a tentative D call TRBD1 (6 bases). Germline lookup yields CDR1 SGHTS and CDR2 YDEGEE. Trimming left V 4 bases short and J 9 bases short, with 21 bases between. This CDR3 contains 15 residues. The CDR3 loop reads CASSQTGNSLYTQYF. The CDR3 nucleotides are TGTGCCAGCAGCCAAACAGGGAATTCATTATACACGCAGTATTTT.

The chain joins TRBV11-3 to TRBJ2-3, with TRBD2 as a possible D gene (6 bases). Germline CDR1 and CDR2: SGHNT and YENEEA. The CDR3 extends over 17 amino acids. V gave up 1 base and J gave up 0 bases, with 14 bases separating them. CDR3: CASSLGVGSGSTDTQYF. The CDR3 DNA reads TGTGCCAGCAGCTTAGGAGTCGGTAGCGGTAGCACAGATACGCAGTATTTT.

Here the CDR3 reads CTSGTPSPDSPYEQYF. DNA of the CDR3: TGCACCAGCGGGACACCAAGCCCCGACTCGCCCTACGAGCAGTACTTC. The gene calls are TRBV1 and TRBJ2-7; TRBD1 reflects the table's D call only, with no check against the DNA. TRBV1 is a pseudogene locus. The CDR3 extends over 16 amino acids.

The V and J genes are TRBV6-6 and TRBJ1-1, with D possibly matching TRBD1 (6 bases). Germline V gene data show CDR1 as MNHNY and CDR2 as SVGAGI (reference sequence). There are 15 residues in the CDR3. V dropped 6 bases and J dropped 1 base, with 15 bases sitting between them. For the CDR3, the DNA is TGTGCCAGCAGCCAGAGAGTGGACAGGAACACTGAAGCTTTCTTT. Its protein product is CASSQRVDRNTEAFF.

V gene TRBV7-9 combines with J gene TRBJ1-1; D gene uncertain. The CDR3 has 15 residues. V shed 5 bases and J shed 3 bases, with 16 bases lying between them. Germline assignment: CDR1 SEHNR and CDR2 FQNEAQ (reference sequence). CDR3 amino acids: CASSPDSTWDTEAFF. The DNA for the CDR3 is TGTGCCAGCAGCCCGGACTCGACTTGGGACACTGAAGCTTTCTTT.

This clone showed up just a few times. This chain links TRBV7-9 with TRBJ1-6; 8 bases match TRBD1. The CDR3 totals 18 residues. In germline, CDR1 is SEHNR, CDR2 FQNEAQ (reference sequence). V shed 10 bases and J 3 bases; nucleotides not matched to a gene: 17. In nucleotides, the CDR3 is TGTGCCATCACCTCCGGATCAGGGGGCAATCTCTATAATTCACCCCTCCACTTT. Amino acid sequence: CAITSGSGGNLYNSPLHF.

This chain connects TRBV29-1 to TRBJ1-1; weak D call: TRBD1 (6 bases). The V end was cut by 6 bases, the J end by 4 bases, with 12 bases between. Germline loops: CDR1 SQVTM, CDR2 ANQGSEA. CDR3 length: 12 residues. CDR3 sequence reads: CSVLRGVTEAFF. CDR3 nucleotides: TGCAGCGTACTCAGGGGAGTCACTGAAGCTTTCTTT.

The chain joins TRBV3-1 (or the pseudogene TRBV3-2) to TRBJ2-2; TRBD2 matches 15 bases. This CDR3 contains 18 residues. Trimming took 4 bases from V and 0 from J; bases not matched to a gene: 3. In germline, CDR1 is LGHDT, CDR2 YNNKEL (reference sequence). The CDR3 region is CASSRTSGRAANTGELFF. CDR3 coding DNA: TGTGCCAGCAGCCGGACTAGCGGGAGGGCAGCGAACACCGGGGAGCTGTTTTTT.

This clone was counted between two and nine times. This chain joins TRBV13 and TRBJ1-2, with a tentative D call TRBD1 (5 bases). V lost 1 base and J lost 0, with 9 bases in between. The CDR3 has 15 residues. CDR1 is PRHDT, CDR2 FYEKMQ, per germline (reference sequence). The CDR3 region is CASSLVQGTNYGYTF. As DNA, the CDR3 is TGTGCCAGCAGCTTAGTCCAGGGAACTAACTATGGCTACACCTTC.

The rearrangement links TRBV6-1 to TRBJ1-1, with unresolved D. V was cut by 1 base and J by 8 bases, with 14 bases left in between. CDR1 is MNHNS, CDR2 SASEGT, per germline. The CDR3 sequence is 14 residues long. CDR3 sequence (DNA): TGTGCCAGCAGTGAAGTTAGCCCAACAACGGAAGCTTTCTTT. Its protein is CASSEVSPTTEAFF.